Shown below are 21 T cell receptor beta chains from a single sample sequenced in a study of blood T cell repertoires in COVID-19. The data were produced by immunoSEQ multiplex PCR, yet TCRdb's version contains in-frame clones alone and is incomplete. The sample carries hundreds of thousands of clones, roughly 89% recorded once. Specimen: peripheral blood. These receptors all come from a woman in her thirties or forties with COVID-19, enrolled during active disease.

J is TRBJ1-1 and V is TRBV19; D may be TRBD1 (6 bases). Germline V gene lookup returns CDR1 LNHDA and CDR2 SQIVND (reference sequence). The CDR3 consists of 15 residues. V was clipped by 3 bases and J by 0 bases, with 11 bases between them. CDR3 region: CASSISDSMNTEAFF. Written as DNA, the CDR3 is TGTGCCAGTAGTATTTCGGACAGCATGAACACTGAAGCTTTCTTT.

Here the CDR3 reads CASSALTSGPYNEQFF. The CDR3 nucleotides read TGTGCCAGTAGTGCCTTGACTAGCGGGCCTTACAATGAGCAGTTCTTC. This chain joins TRBV19 and TRBJ2-1; 10 bases are shared with TRBD2. The CDR3 sequence is 16 residues long. Germline V gene data show CDR1 as LNHDA and CDR2 as SQIVND (reference sequence). V was pared by 5 bases and J by 4 bases, with 8 bases of the junction left unmatched.

This chain links TRBV29-1 with TRBJ1-1, with D perhaps TRBD1 (6 bases). The CDR3 has 13 amino acids. Germline V gene lookup returns CDR1 SQVTM and CDR2 ANQGSEA. V lost 3 bases, J lost 1 base, and 9 bases lay in between. CDR3 protein: CSVEKDRNTEAFF. In DNA, the CDR3 is TGCAGCGTTGAGAAGGACAGGAACACTGAAGCTTTCTTT.

This clone was seen once. The chain joins TRBV6-2 or TRBV6-3 to TRBJ2-7, with 7 bases lining up with TRBD2. Germline V gene data show CDR1 as MNHEY and CDR2 as SVGEGT. J lost 5 bases, V lost 4 bases, and 8 bases had no gene match. There are 14 residues in the CDR3. As DNA, the CDR3 is TGTGCCAGCAGTTGGGGAGGGGTGAAGAACGAGCAGTACTTC. This codes for CASSWGGVKNEQYF.

V and J are TRBV9 and TRBJ1-5; 8 nucleotides line up with TRBD1. Germline V CDR1 and CDR2: SGDLS, YYNGEE. The CDR3 is 15 amino acids. V lost 6 bases, J lost 3 bases, and 8 bases stayed unmatched. CDR3 sequence (DNA): TGTGCCAGCACCCCGGGACAGGCGACCAATCAGCCCCAGCATTTT. Its translation is CASTPGQATNQPQHF. The entire variable domain, with the rest obtained from reference TRBV9 and TRBJ1-5, is as follows: DSGVTQTPKHLITATGQRVTLRCSPRSGDLSVYWYQQSLDQGLQFLIQYYNGEERAKGNILERFSAQQFPDLHSELNLSSLELGDSALYFCASTPGQATNQPQHFGDGTRLSIL.

Here the CDR3 reads CASSLETGWGETQYF. The CDR3 coding sequence is TGCGCCAGCAGCTTAGAGACAGGGTGGGGAGAGACCCAGTACTTC. The gene calls are TRBV5-1 and TRBJ2-5, with TRBD1 matching 7 bases. The ends lost 2 bases at V and 4 bases at J; junction bases unmatched: 8. Germline V lookup: CDR1 SGHRS, CDR2 YFSETQ. This CDR3 has 15 amino acids. The full variable domain, rest sourced from reference TRBV5-1 and TRBJ2-5, is KAGVTQTPRYLIKTRGQQVTLSCSPISGHRSVSWYQQTPGQGLQFLFEYFSETQRNKGNFPGRFSGRQFSNSRSEMNVSTLELGDSALYLCASSLETGWGETQYFGPGTRLLVL.

This chain connects TRBV7-2 to TRBJ1-5; no firm D call. Germline CDR1 SGHTA, CDR2 FQGNSA. The CDR3 sequence is 15 residues long. V dropped 5 bases and J dropped 7 bases, with 18 bases sitting between them. CDR3 protein: CASSPYASGSQPQHF. The CDR3 nucleotides read TGTGCCAGCAGCCCGTACGCCTCTGGGAGCCAGCCCCAGCATTTT.

The V and J genes are TRBV25-1 and TRBJ1-1, with D possibly TRBD1 on 6 matching bases. Trimming took off 8 bases at V and 6 bases at J, with 13 bases between the two ends. The CDR3 is 12 amino acids. Per the germline V gene, CDR1 is MGHDK and CDR2 is SYGVNS. The CDR3 bases are TGTGCCAGCTCAGGGGACCGGGCTGAAGCTTTCTTT. It is translated as CASSGDRAEAFF.

V is TRBV5-4 and J is TRBJ2-5; the match to TRBD2 covers 9 bases. The germline V gene has CDR1 SGHNT and CDR2 YYREEE (reference sequence). CDR3 length equals 14 residues. Unmatched junction bases numbered 2, after V lost 0 bases and J lost 5 bases. Here the CDR3 DNA reads TGTGCCAGCAGCTTGGCGGCGGGGGGGGAGACCCAGTACTTC. Its protein is CASSLAAGGETQYF. Supplemented by reference TRBV5-4 and TRBJ2-5, the full variable domain reads ETGVTQSPTHLIKTRGQQVTLRCSSQSGHNTVSWYQQALGQGPQFIFQYYREEENGRGNFPPRFSGLQFPNYSSELNVNALELDDSALYLCASSLAAGGETQYFGPGTRLLVL.

This clone was seen just once. This chain links TRBV7-2 with TRBJ2-4, with TRBD2 matching over 10 bases. Per germline, CDR1 SGHTA and CDR2 FQGNSA. There are 18 residues in the CDR3. V was clipped by 1 base and J by 3 bases; unmatched bases: 9. CDR3 nucleotide sequence: TGTGCCAGCAGCTTAGTTCCAGCGGGGGGGCCAAGCAAAAACATTCAGTACTTC. Its translation is CASSLVPAGGPSKNIQYF.

This clone was detected only a few times. V usage is TRBV25-1 and J usage is TRBJ2-7, with 7 bases aligning to TRBD2. Germline V gene data show CDR1 as MGHDK and CDR2 as SYGVNS. CDR3 size: 14 residues. V gave up 5 bases and J gave up 7 bases; unmatched junction bases: 11. The CDR3 sequence: CASSIGAGTGEQYF. The CDR3, as DNA: TGTGCCAGCAGTATTGGAGCGGGGACGGGGGAGCAGTACTTC.

The chain is built from TRBV28 and TRBJ1-5; D gene unclear. In germline, CDR1 is MDHEN, CDR2 SYDVKM. CDR3 size: 14 residues. Trimming cost V 7 bases and J 1 base, with 11 bases left between them. CDR3 nucleotides: TGTGCCAGCAATTCGGGGAAGAGCAATCAGCCCCAGCATTTT. As protein: CASNSGKSNQPQHF.

This chain connects TRBV28 to TRBJ1-2; TRBD1 is a possible D gene (5 bases). V gave up 2 bases and J gave up 3 bases, with 16 bases separating them. The CDR3 extends over 16 amino acids. Per the germline V gene, CDR1 is MDHEN and CDR2 is SYDVKM. The CDR3 nucleotides read TGTGCCAGCAGTTTAGGTGGGGTGGCAGGGCACTATGGCTACACCTTC. Translated: CASSLGGVAGHYGYTF.

This chain connects TRBV5-1 to TRBJ1-6; 12 positions match TRBD1. This CDR3 region has 19 residues. The V segment lost 0 bases and the J segment 2 bases; nucleotides outside the gene matches: 6. Germline V gene lookup returns CDR1 SGHRS and CDR2 YFSETQ. The DNA of the CDR3 is TGCGCCAGCAGCTTGGATTGGGACAGGGGGCTGACCTATAATTCACCCCTCCACTTT. Residues: CASSLDWDRGLTYNSPLHF.

This chain connects TRBV27 to TRBJ1-5; the D gene is possibly TRBD1 (5 bases). The CDR3 totals 15 residues. Germline lookup yields CDR1 MNHEY and CDR2 SMNVEV (reference sequence). V lost 6 bases and J lost 2, with 14 bases in between. CDR3 sequence (DNA): TGTGCCAGCAGCGTCCTCCCGGGGGGCAATCAGCCCCAGCATTTT. Translation gives CASSVLPGGNQPQHF.

The chain links TRBV16 to TRBJ1-1; 7 bases map to TRBD1. The CDR3 runs 15 residues. V shed 2 bases, J shed 4 bases, and the junction held 7 bases outside the gene matches. The V gene's germline CDR1 is KGHSY and CDR2 FQNENV. This CDR3 is CASSQEGQRGTEAFF. In DNA form, the CDR3 reads TGTGCCAGCAGCCAAGAGGGACAGAGGGGCACTGAAGCTTTCTTT.

The chain uses TRBV9 and TRBJ2-2, with 7 positions matching TRBD2. With V trimmed by 0 bases and J by 5 bases, 4 bases remained unmatched. This CDR3 is built from 15 residues. Germline V CDR1 and CDR2: SGDLS, YYNGEE. The CDR3 DNA is TGTGCCAGCAGCGTAGATCCGGGGGGTACCGGGGAGCTGTTTTTT. Amino acids: CASSVDPGGTGELFF. Variable domain in full (rest from reference TRBV9 and TRBJ2-2): DSGVTQTPKHLITATGQRVTLRCSPRSGDLSVYWYQQSLDQGLQFLIQYYNGEERAKGNILERFSAQQFPDLHSELNLSSLELGDSALYFCASSVDPGGTGELFFGEGSRLTVL.

The chain links TRBV6-1 to TRBJ2-3, with unresolved D. Germline-derived CDR1 and CDR2 are MNHNS and SASEGT. V shed 4 bases and J shed 2 bases, with 16 bases lying between them. There are 16 residues in the CDR3. The CDR3 nucleotides read TGTGCCAGCAGTGCCTTGGTCCCAGTCCTCACAGATACGCAGTATTTT. Its protein product is CASSALVPVLTDTQYF.

The sample holds a few counts of this clone. The sample carries other DNA sequences with the same CDR3. The chain is built from TRBV9 and TRBJ2-7; possibly TRBD1 for D (5 bases). Germline assignment: CDR1 SGDLS and CDR2 YYNGEE. Deletions cut 2 bases from V and 3 bases from J, with 12 bases between. The CDR3 loop spans 14 amino acids. CDR3: CASSVGQGNYEQYF. CDR3 DNA: TGTGCCAGCAGCGTGGGGCAGGGAAACTACGAGCAGTACTTC.

The chain is built from TRBV7-2 and TRBJ1-5; D ambiguous. Germline V gene sequence: CDR1 SGHTA, CDR2 FQGNSA. The length of the CDR3 is 15 residues. The germline V and J ends were trimmed by 1 base and 7 bases, with 14 bases remaining between them. The CDR3 DNA reads as TGTGCCAGCAGCTTAGGATCTGGGTCGGGGCAGCCCCAGCATTTT. This sequence encodes CASSLGSGSGQPQHF. Full variable domain (rest looked up from reference TRBV7-2 and TRBJ1-5): GAGVSQSPSNKVTEKGKDVELRCDPISGHTALYWYRQSLGQGLEFLIYFQGNSAPDKSGLPSDRFSAERTGGSVSTLTIQRTQQEDSAVYLCASSLGSGSGQPQHFGDGTRLSIL.

The chain has TRBV7-2 and TRBJ1-4; D ambiguous. V gave up 4 bases and J gave up 0 bases, with 12 bases separating them. This CDR3 contains 16 residues. Germline CDR1 reads SGHTA; CDR2 reads FQGNSA. CDR3 residues: CASSSAGVATNEKLFF. The CDR3 DNA is TGTGCCAGCAGCTCCGCGGGTGTCGCAACTAATGAAAAACTGTTTTTT.